This T cell receptor beta chain was sequenced during a study of metastatic and nonmetastatic thyroid tumors. Findings and limits, study-wide: It was reportedly found that TCR beta diversity was significantly higher in malignant thyroid tumors than in benign nodules, a difference seen in both blood and tumor samples.

For this clone: Its antigen is still unknown. The same CDR3 is also encoded by other DNA sequences in this sample.

All patients were untreated before thyroid surgery. TCRdb reanalyzed the PCR reads via MiXCR. The table has approximately 42,000 clones, 24% seen once. V dropped 6 bases and J dropped 5 bases, with 25 bases sitting between them. This CDR3 comprises 17 residues. Germline CDR1 reads SGHAT; CDR2 reads FQNNGV. The source of this sequence is a female donor with papillary thyroid cancer or a benign thyroid nodule (not recorded which). Some clones in this sample may be carry-over from other donors' samples. Sequenced material: tumor tissue. The chain combines TRBV11-2 with TRBJ1-2, with D possibly matching TRBD1 (5 bases). CDR3 nucleotides: TGTGCCAGCAGTATGGGGGGTCGACGCGCGGAAACATATGGCTACACCTTC. It codes for CASSMGGRRAETYGYTF.